This entry lists 25 T cell receptor beta chains sequenced from one sample in a study of metastatic and nonmetastatic thyroid tumors. Through MiXCR, TCRdb re-clonotyped the PCR reads. Of 50,000 or so clones in the sample, approximately 24% are singletons; the top ten hold 3.4%. Patients had received no treatment of any kind before thyroid surgery. Sequencing was performed on blood. The receptors stem from a male donor with papillary thyroid cancer or a benign thyroid nodule (not recorded which). Some clones in this sample may be carry-over from other donors' samples.

Ten or more counts support this clone. The V call is TRBV19, the J call TRBJ2-7; 16 bases agree with TRBD2. Trimming at V came to 1 base and at J to 5 bases, leaving 14 bases not matched to a gene. The CDR3 spans 20 residues. CDR1 LNHDA and CDR2 SQIVND come from the germline V gene (reference sequence). This chain's CDR3 is CASSIGCWEGLAGGPHEQYF. The CDR3 nucleotides read TGTGCCAGTAGTATAGGGTGTTGGGAGGGACTAGCGGGAGGGCCCCACGAGCAGTACTTC.

The chain employs TRBV5-1 and TRBJ2-1; 9 nucleotides line up with TRBD1. Trimming took 0 bases from V and 8 from J; bases not matched to a gene: 9. This CDR3 region has 16 residues. The V gene's germline CDR1 is SGHRS and CDR2 YFSETQ. CDR3 in amino acids: CASSLDSGQGSDEQFF. CDR3 DNA sequence: TGCGCCAGCAGCTTGGATTCGGGACAGGGTTCCGATGAGCAGTTCTTC. Supplemented by reference TRBV5-1 and TRBJ2-1, the full variable domain reads KAGVTQTPRYLIKTRGQQVTLSCSPISGHRSVSWYQQTPGQGLQFLFEYFSETQRNKGNFPGRFSGRQFSNSRSEMNVSTLELGDSALYLCASSLDSGQGSDEQFFGPGTRLTVL.

This clone turned up a few times. The chain has TRBV12-3 or TRBV12-4 and TRBJ2-2; perhaps TRBD2 as D (7 bases). The CDR3 is made up of 13 amino acids. V dropped 5 bases and J dropped 6 bases, with 10 bases sitting between them. CDR3 coding DNA: TGTGCCAGCAGTCGGGGGGCACCCGGGGAGCTGTTTTTT. Its translation is CASSRGAPGELFF.

V gene TRBV20-1 combines with J gene TRBJ2-6, with 9 bases aligning to TRBD1. The CDR3 loop spans 17 amino acids. Germline loops: CDR1 DFQATT, CDR2 SNEGSKA (reference sequence). Unmatched junction bases numbered 8, after V lost 4 bases and J lost 1 base. CDR3: CSAIRGQGSSGANVLTF. CDR3 coding DNA: TGCAGTGCTATCAGGGGACAGGGTTCTTCTGGGGCCAACGTCCTGACTTTC.

This clone was observed at least ten times. This chain links TRBV29-1 with TRBJ1-3; 7 nucleotides match TRBD1. V trimming: 3 bases; J trimming: 4 bases; junction bases outside the gene matches: 6. The germline gives CDR1 SQVTM, CDR2 ANQGSEA. The CDR3 extends over 14 amino acids. The CDR3 nucleotides are TGCAGCGTTGACGGACCGACAGGGGGAAACACCATATATTTT. It encodes CSVDGPTGGNTIYF.

The chain employs TRBV5-5 and TRBJ1-6, with a possible D match to TRBD1 (6 bases). The CDR3 is made up of 15 amino acids. CDR1 and CDR2 from the germline V gene are SGHKS and YYEKEE (reference sequence). Trimming took off 7 bases at V and 6 bases at J, with 17 bases between the two ends. The CDR3 DNA reads TGTGCCAGCGTTCTGACCATGGGGGCTAATTCACCCCTCCACTTT. It translates to CASVLTMGANSPLHF.

This clone was detected ten times or more. V gene TRBV4-2 combines with J gene TRBJ2-1, with 10 bases that match TRBD2. CDR1 and CDR2 from the germline V gene are LGHNA and YNFKEQ. The CDR3 loop spans 17 amino acids. Losses at the gene ends were 3 bases for V and 3 bases for J; bases not matched to a gene: 8. DNA for the CDR3: TGTGCCAGCAGCCATGGGCTAGCGGGAGCTGTCTACAATGAGCAGTTCTTC. Residues: CASSHGLAGAVYNEQFF.

The chain employs TRBV6-5 and TRBJ2-7; no clear D gene. Germline CDR1 MNHEY, CDR2 SVGAGI. This CDR3 comprises 15 residues. Trimming removed 1 base from V and 4 bases from J, with 14 bases in between. CDR3 in amino acids: CASSYFTTGEYEQYF. As DNA, the CDR3 is TGTGCCAGCAGTTACTTCACTACGGGCGAATACGAGCAGTACTTC.

The chain joins TRBV30 to TRBJ2-1; D perhaps matches TRBD1 (5 bases). The CDR3 runs 12 residues. V lost 3 bases and J 9 bases, leaving 12 bases between the germline ends. Germline loops: CDR1 GTSNPN, CDR2 SVGIG (reference sequence). CDR3 protein: CAWRAGSAEQFF. The CDR3, as DNA: TGTGCCTGGAGGGCAGGGTCTGCTGAGCAGTTCTTC.

This clone was observed a single time. The chain is built from TRBV7-9 and TRBJ1-1, with D unclear. This CDR3 comprises 13 residues. The V end lost 1 base, the J end lost 8 bases, and 11 bases lay between the germline ends. The germline V gene has CDR1 SEHNR and CDR2 FQNEAQ (reference sequence). CDR3 nucleotides: TGTGCCAGCAGCTTAGTATCGTGGGGAGAAGCTTTCTTT. Encoded protein: CASSLVSWGEAFF.

This clone was counted only a few times. The DNA of the CDR3 is TGTGCCAGCATCGGGGAGAGGGGCAATCAGCCCCAGCATTTT. This gives the protein CASIGERGNQPQHF. The chain combines TRBV2 with TRBJ1-5; unclear D gene. V was trimmed by 7 bases and J by 2 bases, leaving 12 bases between them. Looked up from germline, CDR1 is SNHLY and CDR2 is FYNNEI. The CDR3 spans 14 residues.

The chain uses TRBV7-2 and TRBJ2-7; D may be TRBD1 (6 bases). Germline CDR1 is SGHTA and CDR2 is FQGNSA. The V and J ends lost 4 bases and 1 base respectively, with 11 bases between them. CDR3 length: 14 residues. In DNA form, the CDR3 reads TGTGCCAGCAGCTCTCAGGGGTTTTCCTACGAGCAGTACTTC. The encoded protein is CASSSQGFSYEQYF.

This clone was seen repeatedly, ten times or more. The chain couples TRBV12-3 or TRBV12-4 to TRBJ2-3, with 9 bases lining up with TRBD1. This CDR3 has 15 amino acids. The V and J ends lost 4 bases and 6 bases, in that order; junction bases with no gene match: 8. CDR3 sequence: CASSYRQGVEDTQYF. For the CDR3, the DNA is TGTGCCAGCAGTTACCGACAGGGGGTAGAGGATACGCAGTATTTT.

This clone was seen many times. The chain combines TRBV5-1 with TRBJ2-7, with D uncertain. The V gene lost 4 bases and the J gene lost 3 bases, with 5 bases spanning the gap. The CDR3 is made up of 11 amino acids. Germline V gene data show CDR1 as SGHRS and CDR2 as YFSETQ. The CDR3 loop reads CASSIYYEQYF. The DNA of the CDR3 is TGCGCCAGCAGCATATACTACGAGCAGTACTTC.

This clone was detected a few times. The rearrangement joins TRBV27 to TRBJ1-3; TRBD1 might be the D (5 bases). The germline V and J ends were trimmed by 6 bases and 2 bases, with 14 bases remaining between them. Per the germline V gene, CDR1 is MNHEY and CDR2 is SMNVEV (reference sequence). The CDR3 length is 15 residues. CDR3 amino acids: CASRQQGTTGNTIYF. CDR3 nucleotide sequence: TGTGCCAGCAGACAGCAAGGGACGACTGGAAACACCATATATTTT.

This clone has ten or more counts. It may be a read error: a sequence one base away is much more abundant. V and J are TRBV2 and TRBJ2-7, with D unresolved. The V end lost 5 bases, the J end lost 5 bases, and 13 bases lay between the germline ends. Germline CDR1 reads SNHLY; CDR2 reads FYNNEI. There are 13 residues in the CDR3. The CDR3 bases are TGTGCCAGCAGTAACAGTGAGCTCGACGAGCAGTACTTC. This translates into CASSNSELDEQYF.

This clone has at least ten counts. The V call is TRBV6-1, the J call TRBJ2-3; tentative D call: TRBD1 (5 bases). The CDR3 is 15 residues long. The V gene's germline CDR1 is MNHNS and CDR2 SASEGT. V was shortened by 2 bases and J by 0 bases, with 9 bases between the two germline ends. The CDR3 DNA reads TGTGCCAGCAGTGAAACAGGTCCTAGCACAGATACGCAGTATTTT. The encoded protein is CASSETGPSTDTQYF.

The table lists this clone with many counts. A read error may explain this, as a much larger clone is one base away. In the same sample, other DNA sequences code for this CDR3. V gene TRBV6-1 combines with J gene TRBJ2-1; D uncertain. The CDR3 is made up of 11 amino acids. Germline assignment: CDR1 MNHNS and CDR2 SASEGT. The CDR3 DNA follows: TGTGTGGTGACCTTAGGATATGAGCAGTTCTTC. Protein product: CVVTLGYEQFF.

This clone came up many times. V is TRBV2 and J is TRBJ1-2; 8 bases map to TRBD1. CDR3 length equals 14 residues. The germline V gene encodes CDR1 SNHLY and CDR2 FYNNEI. Trimming removed 7 bases from V and 6 bases from J; junction bases left unmatched: 10. The CDR3 DNA reads as TGTGCCAGCACTAGAGGACAGGGTCGGGATGGCTACACCTTC. This encodes CASTRGQGRDGYTF.

This sequence joins TRBV11-2 and TRBJ1-3; 9 positions agree with TRBD1. The CDR3 totals 18 residues. V lost 5 bases to trimming and J lost 0 bases; unmatched junction nucleotides: 11. Germline V gene lookup returns CDR1 SGHAT and CDR2 FQNNGV. The CDR3 bases are TGTGCCAGCAGCCTTCGGGGACAGGGCTCTCTCTCTGGAAACACCATATATTTT. It translates to CASSLRGQGSLSGNTIYF.

A note on this clone: The junction departs from the called germline gene at one end, perhaps through a read error. The same CDR3 also results from other DNA sequences found in this sample. The chain recombines TRBV5-1 with TRBJ2-2, with D possibly called TRBD1 or TRBD2 (5 bases each). Germline V CDR1 and CDR2: SGHRS, YFSETQ. This CDR3 is 16 amino acids long. The CDR3 DNA reads as TGCGCCAGCAGCTTCGGTACAGGCTGGAACACCGGGGAGCTGTTTTTC. Its protein product is CASSFGTGWNTGELFF.

This clone was counted at least ten times. J is TRBJ1-5 and V is TRBV19; D is possibly TRBD1 (6 bases). With 4 bases removed from V and 4 bases from J, the gap between germline ends came to 14 bases. This CDR3 contains 15 residues. In germline, CDR1 is LNHDA, CDR2 SQIVND (reference sequence). In DNA, the CDR3 is TGTGCCAGTAGTACCACTTGGGACATAAATCAGCCCCAGCATTTT. It encodes CASSTTWDINQPQHF.

Within the sample, this clone is medium-sized. The chain joins TRBV19 to TRBJ2-7; 14 nucleotides line up with TRBD2. V dropped 5 bases and J dropped 4; count of bases not matched to a gene: 4. This CDR3 has 15 residues. In germline, CDR1 is LNHDA, CDR2 SQIVND (reference sequence). In DNA form, the CDR3 reads TGTGCCAGTAGTCCCCGGACTAGCGGGAGGTACGAGCAGTACTTC. Translating it yields CASSPRTSGRYEQYF.

This clone was detected ten times or more. Other DNA sequences in this sample translate to the same CDR3. The CDR3 loop is CASSPDRGRLDYGYTF. CDR3 coding DNA: TGTGCCAGCAGCCCCGACAGGGGGCGCCTGGACTATGGCTACACCTTC. The rearrangement joins TRBV5-6 to TRBJ1-2, with 10 bases that match TRBD1. Germline V gene sequence: CDR1 SGHDT, CDR2 YYEEEE. This CDR3 region has 16 residues. V was clipped by 4 bases and J by 3 bases; unmatched bases: 9.

The gene calls are TRBV7-2 and TRBJ2-7, with 9 bases fitting TRBD1. Germline trimming cut 5 bases from V and 7 bases from J; bases unmatched to any gene: 9. The CDR3 consists of 14 residues. Per germline, CDR1 SGHTA and CDR2 FQGNSA. Here the CDR3 DNA reads TGTGCCAGCAGCATCGGGACAGGGAGAGAAGAGCAGTACTTC. Translated: CASSIGTGREEQYF.